Listed below are T cell receptor beta chains from one sample, sequenced in a study of siplizumab effects on memory and regulatory T cells. Sequencing used immunoSEQ multiplex PCR; TCRdb keeps in-frame clones, though not all of them. This table holds roughly 69,000 clones, less than 85% found once. Sequenced sample: memory CD4+ T cells sorted from blood. Receptors originate from a human donor in good health. Each CDR3 is given without its conserved first and last residue. Each record gives: J gene, V gene, CDR3 protein.

J gene: TRBJ1-1
V gene: TRBV5-8
CDR3 protein: ASSLWTGGNTEAF

J gene: TRBJ2-5
V gene: TRBV6-6
CDR3 protein: ASRRSDIQETQY

J gene: TRBJ2-6
V gene: TRBV5-1
CDR3 protein: ASSFSTGANVLT

J gene: TRBJ1-5
V gene: TRBV6-5
CDR3 protein: ASTRDGNQPQH

J gene: TRBJ1-1
V gene: TRBV6-6
CDR3 protein: ASSPRSNTEAF

J gene: TRBJ2-3
V gene: TRBV2
CDR3 protein: ASSDRRRTDTQY

J gene: TRBJ2-5
V gene: TRBV2
CDR3 protein: ASSGTLAQETQY

J gene: TRBJ2-7
V gene: TRBV7-2
CDR3 protein: ASSPFPRGSYEQY

J gene: TRBJ1-1
V gene: TRBV5-4
CDR3 protein: ASSLVQLNTEAF

J gene: TRBJ1-2
V gene: TRBV5-4
CDR3 protein: ASSTTGTGISYGYT

J gene: TRBJ1-5
V gene: TRBV30
CDR3 protein: AWADREDQPQH

J gene: TRBJ1-1
V gene: TRBV15
CDR3 protein: ATSRDGRENTEAF